The 26 T cell receptor beta chains listed next were all sequenced from one sample in a study of monozygotic twins with inflammatory bowel disease. TCRdb reprocessed the 5' RACE reads and keeps a single row for each CDR3 protein, giving no DNA. This sample lists around 450,000 distinct CDR3 sequences; its ten largest clones have 2.4%. Material for sequencing was blood. These TCRs come from a human donor with ulcerative colitis or Crohn's disease, or a healthy co-twin of an affected twin (not recorded which).

V usage is TRBV7-2 and J usage is TRBJ2-6. The CDR3 consists of 15 residues. CDR1 is SGHTA and CDR2 is FQGNSA in the germline V gene. CDR3: CASSLAGVGANVLTF.

The chain combines TRBV24-1 with TRBJ2-7; absent DNA, TCRdb's TRBD2 call cannot be checked. This CDR3 contains 15 residues. Germline V gene data show CDR1 as KGHDR and CDR2 as SFDVKD. This chain's CDR3 is CATGSLSGSRYEQYF.

The V call is TRBV6-6, the J call TRBJ2-7. Per the germline V gene, CDR1 is MNHNY and CDR2 is SVGAGI (reference sequence). This CDR3 comprises 13 residues. This chain's CDR3 is CASSYTRPYEQYF.

The J gene is TRBJ2-3, the V gene TRBV2; TCRdb indicates TRBD1, and absent DNA this call remains unverified. The CDR3 covers 14 residues. Germline CDR1 reads SNHLY; CDR2 reads FYNNEI. The CDR3 is CASSERTGQNTQYF.

The rearrangement uses TRBV7-3 and TRBJ2-2; without DNA, the TCRdb call of TRBD1 cannot be checked. The CDR3 runs 18 residues. Germline CDR1 reads SGHTA; CDR2 reads FQGTGA. The CDR3 sequence is CASSPSPTEGPGTGELFF.

The V gene is TRBV27, the J gene TRBJ1-4. The CDR3 length is 14 residues. Germline assignment: CDR1 MNHEY and CDR2 SMNVEV (reference sequence). CDR3 in amino acids: CASSLQGRYEKLFF.

The chain carries TRBV7-2 and TRBJ2-7. The CDR3 contains 14 residues. Germline CDR1 reads SGHTA; CDR2 reads FQGNSA. The CDR3: CASSLAVSAYEQYF.

J is TRBJ2-3 and V is TRBV5-1; no DNA is available, so the TRBD2 call from TCRdb remains unchecked. Germline assignment: CDR1 SGHRS and CDR2 YFSETQ. The CDR3 totals 16 residues. The CDR3 sequence is CASSLGERGDTDTQYF.

This chain links TRBV11-2 with TRBJ1-1; TCRdb outputs TRBD1, but without DNA this stays unchecked. Germline assignment: CDR1 SGHAT and CDR2 FQNNGV. The CDR3 extends over 15 amino acids. The CDR3 spells CASSFGAGRDTEAFF.

This chain uses TRBV6-1 with TRBJ1-3; the D call from TCRdb, TRBD1, cannot be confirmed without DNA. The germline CDR1 and CDR2 sequences are MNHNS and SASEGT. This CDR3 is built from 15 residues. The CDR3 sequence: CASRTTGQGLDTIYF.

The chain joins TRBV5-8 to TRBJ2-1; TCRdb returns TRBD2, unconfirmable since there is no DNA. CDR1 and CDR2 (germline): SGHTS, YDEGEE. The CDR3 covers 16 residues. This CDR3 is CASSFFAGGLYNEQFF.

J is TRBJ2-2 and V is TRBV12-3 or TRBV12-4; the D gene TCRdb calls, TRBD2, cannot be checked with no DNA. This CDR3 spans 18 amino acids. The CDR3 reads CASSLMASASGFTGELFF.

This chain joins TRBV5-1 and TRBJ2-7; the D call from TCRdb, TRBD2, cannot be confirmed without DNA. The germline V gene has CDR1 SGHRS and CDR2 YFSETQ. This CDR3 is built from 16 residues. This CDR3 is CASSLGLRPLTYEQYF.

This chain joins TRBV10-3 and TRBJ2-2; TCRdb designates TRBD1, a call that cannot be tested without DNA. From germline, CDR1 is ENHRY and CDR2 SYGVKD. The CDR3 extends over 14 amino acids. CDR3: CAIRQGANTGELFF.

The chain couples TRBV20-1 to TRBJ2-5; TCRdb's assignment of TRBD1 cannot be checked, as there is no DNA. CDR3 length: 14 amino acids. From germline, CDR1 is DFQATT and CDR2 SNEGSKA (reference sequence). CDR3 in amino acids: CSARRQGAGETQYF.

The J gene is TRBJ1-5, the V gene TRBV12-3 or TRBV12-4; TCRdb calls TRBD1, which cannot be checked without DNA. This CDR3 spans 13 amino acids. The CDR3 reads CASTPGQNQPQHF.

V usage is TRBV4-3 and J usage is TRBJ2-5. Germline V gene lookup returns CDR1 LGHNA and CDR2 YSLEER. This CDR3 contains 16 residues. CDR3 residues: CASSQYQVIAQETQYF.

The V call is TRBV18, the J call TRBJ1-3. CDR3 size: 14 residues. The germline CDR1 and CDR2 sequences are KGHSH and LQKENI. The CDR3 sequence: CASQPSRTRDTIYF.

This rearrangement joins TRBV29-1 to TRBJ2-7; checking the TCRdb D call of TRBD2 is not possible without DNA. The CDR3 spans 13 residues. Germline V gene lookup returns CDR1 SQVTM and CDR2 ANQGSEA. The CDR3: CSVAGEGHYEQYF.

V is TRBV5-1 and J is TRBJ2-5; TCRdb names TRBD2, which stays unverified in the absence of DNA. The CDR3 covers 14 residues. Germline V gene data show CDR1 as SGHRS and CDR2 as YFSETQ. CDR3 residues: CASSSGRAWETQYF.

The V call is TRBV7-2, the J call TRBJ2-1; the TRBD2 assignment by TCRdb is unverifiable without DNA. CDR3 size: 16 residues. From germline, CDR1 is SGHTA and CDR2 FQGNSA. The CDR3 protein is CASSLGGTSGRGEQFF. Complete variable domain (other parts from reference TRBV7-2 and TRBJ2-1): GAGVSQSPSNKVTEKGKDVELRCDPISGHTALYWYRQSLGQGLEFLIYFQGNSAPDKSGLPSDRFSAERTGGSVSTLTIQRTQQEDSAVYLCASSLGGTSGRGEQFFGPGTRLTVL.

This chain's CDR3 is CASSKDQPQHF. The chain carries TRBV25-1 and TRBJ1-5. The germline gives CDR1 MGHDK, CDR2 SYGVNS. CDR3 length: 11 residues. Looking up the rest from reference TRBV25-1 and TRBJ1-5 gives the full variable domain: EADIYQTPRYLVIGTGKKITLECSQTMGHDKMYWYQQDPGMELHLIHYSYGVNSTEKGDLSSESTVSRIRTEHFPLTLESARPSHTSQYLCASSKDQPQHFGDGTRLSIL.

The chain employs TRBV30 and TRBJ2-2; TCRdb selects TRBD2, and the lack of DNA leaves this call unchecked. The germline gives CDR1 GTSNPN, CDR2 SVGIG (reference sequence). The CDR3 consists of 12 residues. CDR3 amino acids: CAWSRAYGVLFF.

J is TRBJ2-1 and V is TRBV18; as DNA is missing, the TRBD2 call by TCRdb cannot be tested. CDR1 and CDR2 (germline): KGHSH, LQKENI. CDR3 size: 16 residues. CDR3: CASSPLVQRGNNEQFF.

The rearrangement joins TRBV30 to TRBJ2-1; TCRdb selects TRBD2, and the lack of DNA leaves this call unchecked. CDR3 length: 17 residues. Germline-derived CDR1 and CDR2 are GTSNPN and SVGIG (reference sequence). CDR3 residues: CAWSRRVSGGTYNEQFF.

The rearrangement links TRBV27 to TRBJ2-1; TCRdb proposes TRBD2, but this gene call is untestable without DNA. This CDR3 is built from 15 residues. The germline CDR1 and CDR2 sequences are MNHEY and SMNVEV (reference sequence). CDR3 protein: CASRLTGIAYNEQFF.